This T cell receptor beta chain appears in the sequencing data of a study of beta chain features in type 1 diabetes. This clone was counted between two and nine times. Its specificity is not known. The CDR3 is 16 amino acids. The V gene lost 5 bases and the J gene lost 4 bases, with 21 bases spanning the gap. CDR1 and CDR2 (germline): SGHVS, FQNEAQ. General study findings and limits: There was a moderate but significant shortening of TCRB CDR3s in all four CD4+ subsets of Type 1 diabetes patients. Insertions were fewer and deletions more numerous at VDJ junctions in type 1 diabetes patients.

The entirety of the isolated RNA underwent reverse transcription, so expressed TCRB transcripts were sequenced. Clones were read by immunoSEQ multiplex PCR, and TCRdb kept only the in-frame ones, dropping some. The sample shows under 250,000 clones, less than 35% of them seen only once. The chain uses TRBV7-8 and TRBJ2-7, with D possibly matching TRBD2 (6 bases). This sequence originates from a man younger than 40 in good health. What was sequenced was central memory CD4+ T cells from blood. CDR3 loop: CASSPLGGGNSYEQYF. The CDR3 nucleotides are TGTGCCAGCAGCCCCCTCGGCGGCGGGAATAGTTACGAGCAGTACTTC.